This note documents a single TCR beta chain sequence. Its cognate antigen is unknown. The data originate from a study of shared clonotypes between healthy human individuals. Study overall: Donor composition was two women and a few men, aged 18 to 49.

Every immunoSEQ plate was one replicate of a subset's evenly spread DNA. The data were produced by immunoSEQ multiplex PCR, yet TCRdb's version contains in-frame clones alone and is incomplete. In the table there are about 680,000 clones, about 92% of which are singletons. It was CD45RO-negative cells, positively selected for CCR7, that made up naive CD8 cells, with terminally differentiated effector memory CD45RA+ cells excluded. General study points: Sampling covered blood only; tissue repertoires likely differ.

The V end was cut by 2 bases, the J end by 3 bases, with 21 bases between. Germline CDR1 is SGDLS and CDR2 is YYNGEE. This CDR3 is built from 17 residues. The TCR sequence derives from a man aged 30 to 39 in good health. V gene TRBV9 combines with J gene TRBJ2-7; possibly TRBD1 for D (6 bases). Sequencing input: naive CD8+ T cells sorted from blood. The CDR3 nucleotides read TGTGCCAGCAGCGTGGGGCATACAGGGCCCGAGGGCTACGAGCAGTACTTC. This sequence encodes CASSVGHTGPEGYEQYF.